This T cell receptor (beta chain) was sequenced during a study of metastatic and nonmetastatic thyroid tumors. No treatment had been given to any patient before thyroid surgery. Via MiXCR, TCRdb re-called the PCR reads. The table includes fewer than 25,000 clones, roughly 18% detected once. This clone appeared many times. The receptor comes from a male donor with papillary thyroid cancer or a benign thyroid nodule (not recorded which). Some clones in this sample may be carry-over from other donors' samples. Sequenced: adjacent normal tissue.

CDR3 loop: CASSFAGTGDSDGYTF. The CDR3 DNA reads TGCGCCAGCAGCTTCGCCGGGACAGGGGATTCAGATGGCTACACCTTC. This chain joins TRBV5-1 and TRBJ1-2, with 10 bases identical to TRBD1. The germline V gene encodes CDR1 SGHRS and CDR2 YFSETQ. Losses at the gene ends were 2 bases for V and 6 bases for J; bases not matched to a gene: 10. The CDR3 extends over 16 amino acids.